This T cell receptor (beta chain) was found in a study of blood T cells in healthy people across ages. The CDR3 extends over 12 amino acids. With 4 bases clipped from V and 14 bases from J, the junction kept 7 bases outside the gene matches. Germline CDR1 is SGDLS and CDR2 is YYNGEE. The use of a sample-barcoded 5' primer and a J-beta primer mix characterized a second PCR of roughly 6 to 11 cycles. TCRdb reprocessed the 5' RACE reads via MiXCR and lists one record per CDR3 protein. The sample contains 1.8 million or so distinct CDR3 sequences, roughly two fifths of which appear only once. The chain uses TRBV9 and TRBJ2-1, with 9 positions matching TRBD2. This TCR was recovered from a human donor in good health. The sample was blood. CDR3 bases: TGTGCCAGCAGCATTGGCGGGGGGGCGAAGTTCTTC. This encodes CASSIGGGAKFF.